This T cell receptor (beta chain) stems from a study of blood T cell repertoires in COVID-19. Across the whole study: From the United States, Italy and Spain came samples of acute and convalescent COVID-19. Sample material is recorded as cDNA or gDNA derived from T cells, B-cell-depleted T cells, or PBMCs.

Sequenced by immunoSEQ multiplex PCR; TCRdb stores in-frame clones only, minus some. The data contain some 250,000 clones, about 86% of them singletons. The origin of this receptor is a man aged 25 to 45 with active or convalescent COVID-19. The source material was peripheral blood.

CDR3 residues: CASSLRGREQYF. The DNA for the CDR3 is TGTGCCAGCAGTTTAAGGGGTCGGGAGCAGTACTTC. The chain uses TRBV12-3 or TRBV12-4 and TRBJ2-7, with D maybe TRBD1 (5 bases). The CDR3 runs to 12 residues. The germline V and J ends were trimmed by 2 bases and 7 bases, with 9 bases remaining between them.